The 18 T cell receptor beta chains given below trace back to one sample, sequenced in a study of T cell repertoires in cytomegalovirus infection. TCRdb processed the reads anew with MiXCR; each CDR3 protein has one entry. The table lists a few hundred thousand distinct CDR3 sequences, about 42% of them singletons. These receptors lack a known antigen. The sample was cultured PBMCs, taken from culture after CMV antigen stimulation. The receptor set was obtained from a human donor in good health (CMV status not recorded). Some clones in this sample may be carry-over from other donors' samples.

The chain combines TRBV7-9 with TRBJ1-4; 11 nucleotides agree with TRBD1. The length of the CDR3 is 16 residues. Trimming removed 6 bases from V and 8 bases from J; junction bases left unmatched: 11. CDR1 and CDR2 from the germline V gene are SEHNR and FQNEAQ (reference sequence). The CDR3 region is CASSPGQGALLEKLFF. CDR3 nucleotide sequence: TGTGCCAGCAGTCCCGGACAGGGGGCGCTTTTGGAAAAACTGTTTTTT.

The chain carries TRBV7-2 and TRBJ2-3, with 7 bases matching TRBD2. The V gene's germline CDR1 is SGHTA and CDR2 FQGNSA. The CDR3 is 13 amino acids. Germline trimming cut 0 bases from V and 11 bases from J; bases unmatched to any gene: 5. As DNA, the CDR3 is TGTGCCAGCAGCTTAGCGGGGGGGGGTGGGCAGTATTTT. This sequence encodes CASSLAGGGGQYF.

This clonotype occurred a few times. The chain links TRBV15 to TRBJ2-5; tentative D call: TRBD2 (6 bases). Deletions cut 5 bases from V and 0 bases from J, with 10 bases between. This CDR3 region has 14 residues. Germline V gene lookup returns CDR1 LNHNV and CDR2 YYDKDF (reference sequence). The CDR3 spells CATSGGGDQETQYF. CDR3 DNA sequence: TGTGCCACCAGCGGAGGAGGGGACCAAGAGACCCAGTACTTC.

CDR3 amino acids: CSARDSRAEETQYF. The CDR3 bases are TGCAGTGCTAGAGATAGTAGGGCGGAAGAGACCCAGTACTTC. This chain uses TRBV20-1 with TRBJ2-5; D is ambiguous. Germline V gene sequence: CDR1 DFQATT, CDR2 SNEGSKA (reference sequence). The CDR3 sequence is 14 residues long. V lost 0 bases and J lost 3, with 11 bases in between.

Of note for this clonotype: Germline is not matched at one junction end, which may reflect a read error. V is TRBV7-2 and J is TRBJ2-1; D remains unclear. The CDR3 is made up of 15 amino acids. CDR1 is SGHTA and CDR2 is FQGNSA in the germline V gene. Written as DNA, the CDR3 is TGTGCCAGCAGCCCCGGCCCGAGCTCCTACAATGAGCAGTTATTC. It is translated as CASSPGPSSYNEQLF. Together with reference TRBV7-2 and TRBJ2-1, the CDR3 gives the full variable domain: GAGVSQSPSNKVTEKGKDVELRCDPISGHTALYWYRQSLGQGLEFLIYFQGNSAPDKSGLPSDRFSAERTGGSVSTLTIQRTQQEDSAVYLCASSPGPSSYNEQLFGPGTRLTVL.

This clonotype was found once. The V and J genes are TRBV19 and TRBJ2-6; unclear D gene. This CDR3 is built from 17 residues. The germline CDR1 and CDR2 sequences are LNHDA and SQIVND (reference sequence). Trimming shortened V by 4 bases and J by 0 bases, and 13 bases separated the two germline ends. DNA of the CDR3: TGTGCCAGTAGTAAGTGGGCAGCTGCCTCTGGGGCCAACGTCCTGACTTTC. Its protein is CASSKWAAASGANVLTF. Full variable domain (outside the CDR3, taken from reference TRBV19 and TRBJ2-6): DGGITQSPKYLFRKEGQNVTLSCEQNLNHDAMYWYRQDPGQGLRLIYYSQIVNDFQKGDIAEGYSVSREKKESFPLTVTSAQKNPTAFYLCASSKWAAASGANVLTFGAGSRLTVL.

The rearrangement uses TRBV6-1 and TRBJ1-2, with a possible D match to TRBD1 (5 bases). Trimming shortened V by 4 bases and J by 4 bases, and 19 bases separated the two germline ends. The CDR3 is 16 residues long. The germline gives CDR1 MNHNS, CDR2 SASEGT. In DNA form, the CDR3 reads TGTGCCAGCAGTGCATCTTCATACCGGGGCCGCTATGGCTACACCTTC. Translating gives CASSASSYRGRYGYTF.

The chain is built from TRBV6-8 and TRBJ1-1, with 7 positions matching TRBD1. The germline CDR1 and CDR2 sequences are MNHGY and SAAAGT. The CDR3 is 13 residues long. Trimming removed 4 bases from V and 7 bases from J; junction bases left unmatched: 6. The CDR3 DNA sequence: TGTGCCAGCAGTTCCAGGACAGGAGTTGAAGCTTTCTTT. This codes for CASSSRTGVEAFF.

V usage is TRBV7-2 and J usage is TRBJ2-7, with 7 bases identical to TRBD1. Per the germline V gene, CDR1 is SGHTA and CDR2 is FQGNSA. This CDR3 is built from 13 residues. V lost 1 base to trimming and J lost 5 bases; unmatched junction nucleotides: 2. DNA of the CDR3: TGTGCCAGCAGCTTAGACGACAGGGACGAGCAGTACTTC. This translates into CASSLDDRDEQYF.

This clonotype was detected a few times. The J gene is TRBJ2-3, the V gene TRBV29-1; TRBD2 matches 11 bases. With 4 bases clipped from V and 6 bases from J, the junction kept 6 bases outside the gene matches. Germline-derived CDR1 and CDR2 are SQVTM and ANQGSEA. This CDR3 has 14 amino acids. The CDR3 DNA sequence: TGCAGCGTTGTTAGCGGGAGGGCCATGGATACGCAGTATTTT. This translates into CSVVSGRAMDTQYF.

This chain links TRBV12-3 or TRBV12-4 with TRBJ1-1, with 9 positions matching TRBD1. The CDR3 is 16 amino acids. V lost 2 bases to trimming and J lost 8 bases; unmatched junction nucleotides: 12. The CDR3 nucleotides read TGTGCCAGCAGTTTAAGAGACAGGGGGACCTCAAGGGAAGCTTTCTTT. This codes for CASSLRDRGTSREAFF.

The CDR3, as DNA: TGCAGTGCTACCCGGGACTCCAAGCGGGAGCAGTACTTC. Translation: CSATRDSKREQYF. The chain combines TRBV20-1 with TRBJ2-7; maybe TRBD2 (6 bases). This CDR3 is 13 amino acids long. Germline loops: CDR1 DFQATT, CDR2 SNEGSKA (reference sequence). Trimming removed 4 bases at V and 7 bases at J, with 17 bases between.

The chain combines TRBV6-2 or TRBV6-3 with TRBJ1-5; 7 bases line up with TRBD1. Trimming removed 11 bases from V and 0 bases from J; junction bases left unmatched: 7. Germline CDR1 is MNHEY and CDR2 is SVGEGT. The CDR3 is 14 residues long. The CDR3 DNA follows: TGTGCCTCCCTACGACAGGGTAGCAATCAGCCCCAGCATTTT. Its protein is CASLRQGSNQPQHF.

DNA of the CDR3: TGTGCCAGCAGCTTATTGGACAGGGGGCCGGGAGAGACCCAGTACTTC. As protein: CASSLLDRGPGETQYF. The chain combines TRBV7-6 with TRBJ2-5; 11 nucleotides line up with TRBD1. This CDR3 region has 16 residues. The V gene end was trimmed by 2 bases and the J gene end by 4 bases; junction bases not matched to a gene: 6. Germline CDR1 is SGHVS and CDR2 is FNYEAQ.

A few counts support this clonotype. CDR3 coding DNA: TGTGCCAGCAGCCAAGTGGGGACAACCTATGGCTACACCTTC. Protein sequence: CASSQVGTTYGYTF. This chain connects TRBV14 to TRBJ1-2; D possibly corresponds to TRBD1 (6 bases). CDR3 length: 14 residues. CDR1 SGHDN and CDR2 FVKESK come from the germline V gene. Trimming shortened V by 1 base and J by 4 bases, and 10 bases separated the two germline ends.

The rearrangement links TRBV14 to TRBJ1-6; TRBD1 aligns across 9 bases. The V gene end was trimmed by 4 bases and the J gene end by 11 bases; junction bases not matched to a gene: 6. This CDR3 is 14 amino acids long. The germline CDR1 and CDR2 sequences are SGHDN and FVKESK. The CDR3: CASSLTGGGTPLHF. The CDR3 nucleotides read TGTGCCAGCAGCCTGACAGGGGGAGGTACACCCCTCCACTTT.

The gene calls are TRBV6-1 and TRBJ1-5; no reliable D call. CDR1 is MNHNS, CDR2 SASEGT, per germline. The CDR3 is 17 residues long. V lost 1 base and J 2 bases, leaving 15 bases between the germline ends. CDR3 in DNA: TGTGCCAGCAGTGAAGTCCTCCCTAGGTGGGGCAATCAGCCCCAGCATTTT. This gives the protein CASSEVLPRWGNQPQHF.

The J gene is TRBJ2-6, the V gene TRBV2, with D unresolved. The length of the CDR3 is 16 residues. V lost 6 bases to trimming and J lost 0 bases, with 12 bases between them. Germline loops: CDR1 SNHLY, CDR2 FYNNEI. The chain's CDR3 is CASRRGSSSGANVLTF. CDR3 sequence (DNA): TGTGCCAGCAGGCGTGGTTCGAGCTCTGGGGCCAACGTCCTGACTTTC.